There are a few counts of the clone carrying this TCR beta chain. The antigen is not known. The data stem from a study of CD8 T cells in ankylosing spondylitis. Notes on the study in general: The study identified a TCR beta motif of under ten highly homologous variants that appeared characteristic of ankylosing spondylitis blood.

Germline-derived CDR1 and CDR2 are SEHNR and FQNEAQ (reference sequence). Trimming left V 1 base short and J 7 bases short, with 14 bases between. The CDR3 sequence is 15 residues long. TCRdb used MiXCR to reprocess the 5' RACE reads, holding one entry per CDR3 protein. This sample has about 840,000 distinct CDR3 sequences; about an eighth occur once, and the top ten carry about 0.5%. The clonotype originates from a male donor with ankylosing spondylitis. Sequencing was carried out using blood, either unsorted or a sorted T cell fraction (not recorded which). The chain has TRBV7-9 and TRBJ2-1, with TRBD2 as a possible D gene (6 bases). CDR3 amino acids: CASSLGWGAGNEQFF. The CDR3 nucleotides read TGTGCCAGCAGCTTAGGCTGGGGCGCGGGGAATGAGCAGTTCTTC.